This passage covers 5 T cell receptor beta chains from one sample sequenced in a study of beta chain features in type 1 diabetes. Expressed TCRB transcripts got sequenced, as all isolated RNA was reverse transcribed. The protocol was immunoSEQ multiplex PCR, while the TCRdb copy is restricted to in-frame clones and leaves out a portion. The table has fewer than 900,000 clones, under 20% seen once. Material for sequencing was naive CD4+ T cells from blood. Source of these receptors: a woman between 18 and 29 years old in good health.

The rearrangement uses TRBV27 and TRBJ2-1, with 7 bases that match TRBD2. This CDR3 has 19 residues. Germline lookup yields CDR1 MNHEY and CDR2 SMNVEV (reference sequence). V was pared by 7 bases and J by 0 bases, with 18 bases of the junction left unmatched. CDR3 DNA: TGTGCCAGCACTAGCGGCCCGCAATCGTACGTCGCCTCCTACAATGAGCAGTTCTTC. Amino acids: CASTSGPQSYVASYNEQFF.

The chain has TRBV6-1 and TRBJ2-3; 9 bases are a match to TRBD2. V was clipped by 4 bases and J by 2 bases; unmatched bases: 4. The CDR3 sequence is 15 residues long. Germline V gene lookup returns CDR1 MNHNS and CDR2 SASEGT. CDR3 sequence (DNA): TGTGCCAGCAGTGTTAGCGGGAGCTACACAGATACGCAGTATTTT. Its translation is CASSVSGSYTDTQYF.

This clone was found a few times. The gene calls are TRBV10-3 and TRBJ2-1; 7 bases agree with TRBD1. This CDR3 is 12 amino acids long. The germline V gene has CDR1 ENHRY and CDR2 SYGVKD. V lost 5 bases to trimming and J lost 14 bases; unmatched junction nucleotides: 9. This CDR3 reads CAISSYRGREFF. The CDR3 DNA reads as TGTGCCATCAGTTCCTACAGGGGCCGGGAGTTCTTC.

This clone was seen only a few times. This CDR3 reads CASTNAGDSRPSGELFF. DNA of the CDR3: TGTGCCAGTACCAACGCGGGGGACAGCAGGCCATCCGGGGAGCTGTTTTTT. V is TRBV19 and J is TRBJ2-2, with D perhaps being TRBD1 or TRBD2 (7 bases each). The germline CDR1 and CDR2 sequences are LNHDA and SQIVND (reference sequence). V gave up 7 bases and J gave up 6 bases, with 24 bases separating them. This CDR3 is 17 amino acids long.

This clone was observed a few times. CDR3: CASIFRGAWTGITEAFF. In nucleotides, the CDR3 is TGTGCCAGCATATTTAGAGGGGCGTGGACAGGGATCACTGAAGCTTTCTTT. This chain uses TRBV27 with TRBJ1-1; TRBD1 matches at 8 bases. J was trimmed by 4 bases and V by 7 bases; bases with no gene match: 17. The CDR3 sequence is 17 residues long. Germline V lookup: CDR1 MNHEY, CDR2 SMNVEV (reference sequence).